A selection of T cell receptor beta chains follows, all from one sample in a study of blood T cell repertoires in COVID-19. Assay: immunoSEQ multiplex PCR; the TCRdb copy retains only in-frame clones and omits some. Among 25,000 to 40,000 clones listed, about 85% were seen once. Sequenced input: peripheral blood. These receptor sequences come from a woman aged 60 to 75 with active COVID-19. CDR3s include the opening cysteine and the closing phenylalanine or tryptophan. Fields, in order: CDR3 protein, V gene.

CDR3 protein: CASSQPRWGGGSETQYF
V gene: TRBV3-1/TRBV3-2

CDR3 protein: CASSLSAGGYNEQFF
V gene: TRBV5-1

CDR3 protein: CASSLVPGQGLNTGELFF
V gene: TRBV13

CDR3 protein: CASTETGEAYGYTF
V gene: TRBV21-1

CDR3 protein: CASSGLWGGGPDSGELFF
V gene: TRBV27

CDR3 protein: CASSSTGTSGNEQFF
V gene: TRBV5-1

CDR3 protein: CASSPLTSGRLYNEQFF
V gene: TRBV7-8

CDR3 protein: CASSQVPGVLLNQPQHF
V gene: TRBV4-1

CDR3 protein: CASSRTGLGQPQHF
V gene: TRBV6-9

CDR3 protein: CAWRPDSDSPLHF
V gene: TRBV30

CDR3 protein: CASSDPGDFLYNEQFF
V gene: TRBV2

CDR3 protein: CASSLLTGAYQPQHF
V gene: TRBV28

CDR3 protein: CASSLSGRGNEQFF
V gene: TRBV3-1/TRBV3-2

CDR3 protein: CATVPDRVQETQYF
V gene: TRBV15

CDR3 protein: CASSSSGTTDTQYF
V gene: TRBV11-3

CDR3 protein: CASSVSGSAQYF
V gene: TRBV5-4

CDR3 protein: CASSTATGGVVGYTF
V gene: TRBV19

CDR3 protein: CASSLYEGRGQPQHF
V gene: TRBV27

CDR3 protein: CASRPRTSGYNEQFF
V gene: TRBV5-1

CDR3 protein: CASGQEGASYEQYF
V gene: TRBV5-1

CDR3 protein: CASRPQGLAVGYGYTF
V gene: TRBV27

CDR3 protein: CATSDFEGGEQFF
V gene: TRBV24-1

CDR3 protein: CASSSTGGSSYEQYF
V gene: TRBV5-1

CDR3 protein: CASSSGPGNQPQHF
V gene: TRBV5-1

CDR3 protein: CASSNPTGAQETQYF
V gene: TRBV6-6

CDR3 protein: CASSQGQRLYEQYF
V gene: TRBV3-1/TRBV3-2

CDR3 protein: CASSLALAAEQFF
V gene: TRBV11-2

CDR3 protein: CASSPTGTGGAAGNTIYF
V gene: TRBV4-2

CDR3 protein: CASEGDMRYNEQFF
V gene: TRBV7-9

CDR3 protein: CASSFRGSPLHF
V gene: TRBV12-3/TRBV12-4

CDR3 protein: CSASASNEQFF
V gene: TRBV20-1

CDR3 protein: CASSQDRSSGANVLTF
V gene: TRBV4-2

CDR3 protein: CASPQGQGVYNEQFF
V gene: TRBV18

CDR3 protein: CASSYSPVVRGANQPQHF
V gene: TRBV6-2/TRBV6-3

CDR3 protein: CASSLKGQAGELFF
V gene: TRBV5-1

CDR3 protein: CASSLRTGDGELFF
V gene: TRBV2

CDR3 protein: CASHRGVLREASYEQYF
V gene: TRBV19

CDR3 protein: CASSSSGAPQETQYF
V gene: TRBV28

CDR3 protein: CARSLETSGDTGELFF
V gene: TRBV5-3

CDR3 protein: CASSMAPISNQPQHF
V gene: TRBV19

CDR3 protein: CASSYGQWNTEAFF
V gene: TRBV7-9

CDR3 protein: CASSLVRREGPQHF
V gene: TRBV7-8

CDR3 protein: CASSSIGTNYPFF
V gene: TRBV27

CDR3 protein: CASSPSIRTGLGFGYTF
V gene: TRBV4-1

CDR3 protein: CASRPWGGSSYEQYF
V gene: TRBV28

CDR3 protein: CASSLEGASSDQPQHF
V gene: TRBV5-1

CDR3 protein: CASSPSGTGNNQPQHF
V gene: TRBV18

CDR3 protein: CSVLGSGSYEQYF
V gene: TRBV29-1

CDR3 protein: CASSPDSGTVSSPLHF
V gene: TRBV9

CDR3 protein: CASSLDRFGTGGAFF
V gene: TRBV11-2

CDR3 protein: CASRDRGLDHEAFF
V gene: TRBV6-6

CDR3 protein: CASSLNQGTYEQYF
V gene: TRBV7-3

CDR3 protein: CATRDPGQGHQYF
V gene: TRBV24-1

CDR3 protein: CSVEEVGGSYNEQFF
V gene: TRBV29-1

CDR3 protein: CASSLASGYEQFF
V gene: TRBV5-6

CDR3 protein: CASTPVYEQYF
V gene: TRBV7-9

CDR3 protein: CASSPIGTGWTEAFF
V gene: TRBV5-1

CDR3 protein: CASSLTSASSYNEQFF
V gene: TRBV3-1/TRBV3-2

CDR3 protein: CASSYLAGGPYEQYF
V gene: TRBV7-3

CDR3 protein: CASRGQGVQYF
V gene: TRBV11-2